This TCR beta chain came from a study of T cell repertoires in cytomegalovirus infection. Study in general: Matching HLA type, along with CMV infection, was indicated by public TCR beta signatures. Notes on the study in general: There were carriers of CMV plus the relevant HLA, and cumulative public TCR beta family frequency identified them. Dominating the ex vivo response were TCR beta clonotypes that were CMV-specific and HLA-C-restricted.

TCRdb reanalysed the reads using MiXCR and keeps one entry per CDR3 protein. The sample carries roughly 800,000 distinct CDR3 sequences, almost 30% recorded once. As for this clonotype: What it binds is not known.

Trimming took 5 bases from V and 3 from J, leaving 17 bases between them. The CDR3 runs to 15 residues. Germline-derived CDR1 and CDR2 are SGHKS and YYEKEE (reference sequence). The genes are TRBV5-5 and TRBJ1-1, with a possible D match to TRBD1 (5 bases). This sequence was found in a human donor in good health (CMV status not recorded). Some clones in this sample may be carry-over from other donors' samples. Sequenced material: cultured CD8+ T cells from PBMCs, taken from culture after CMV antigen stimulation. The CDR3 nucleotides are TGTGCCAGCAGACTGGAGAGGGGAAGGCACACTGAAGCTTTCTTT. Protein sequence: CASRLERGRHTEAFF.